The 10 T cell receptor beta chains below all came from one sample that was sequenced in a study of blood T cell repertoires in COVID-19. Profiling relied on immunoSEQ multiplex PCR, and the TCRdb table lists in-frame clones only, not all of them. The data show about 300,000 clones, 75% to 95% seen once. Material: PBMCs or T cells enriched from blood (not recorded which). The receptors were gathered from a woman in her twenties or thirties who had recovered from COVID-19.

This clone occurred a few times. The rearrangement links TRBV19 to TRBJ2-1; 9 nucleotides match TRBD1. This CDR3 is 14 amino acids long. Germline CDR1 reads LNHDA; CDR2 reads SQIVND (reference sequence). The ends lost 4 bases at V and 5 bases at J; junction bases unmatched: 3. CDR3 sequence (DNA): TGTGCCAGTAGTACAGGACAGGGGAACAATGAGCAGTTCTTC. This translates into CASSTGQGNNEQFF.

The genes are TRBV28 and TRBJ1-1; possible D gene TRBD1, 6 bases. The germline V and J ends were trimmed by 2 bases and 1 base, with 8 bases remaining between them. Germline lookup yields CDR1 MDHEN and CDR2 SYDVKM. The CDR3 extends over 14 amino acids. The CDR3 DNA follows: TGTGCCAGCAGTTTAGCAGGGGAGAACACTGAAGCTTTCTTT. Translation gives CASSLAGENTEAFF.

The rearrangement joins TRBV24-1 to TRBJ2-1; possibly TRBD2 for D (6 bases). This CDR3 is built from 13 residues. In germline, CDR1 is KGHDR, CDR2 SFDVKD. V lost 1 base and J 10 bases, leaving 10 bases between the germline ends. The CDR3 DNA is TGTGCCACCAGTGATTTTGGAGGGTCCGAGCAGTTCTTC. Amino acids: CATSDFGGSEQFF.

The chain combines TRBV6-5 with TRBJ1-2; perhaps TRBD1 as D (5 bases). CDR1 and CDR2 (germline): MNHEY, SVGAGI. The CDR3 is 13 residues long. Trimming stripped 6 bases from V and 7 bases from J, with 15 bases between. CDR3 amino acids: CASSPDSISGYTF. CDR3 nucleotides: TGTGCCAGCAGCCCCGACAGTATCTCTGGCTACACCTTC.

The CDR3 DNA reads as TGTGCCAGCAGTGACTCAAGGAGGGTACCCAACGAGCAGTACTTC. This encodes CASSDSRRVPNEQYF. The rearrangement joins TRBV6-4 to TRBJ2-7; the D gene is possibly TRBD2 (6 bases). Germline V gene data show CDR1 as MRHNA and CDR2 as SNTAGT. Trimming took off 0 bases at V and 5 bases at J, with 14 bases between the two ends. This CDR3 has 15 amino acids.

This clone was picked up one time. Here the CDR3 reads CASSQLVGGTEAFF. The CDR3, as DNA: TGTGCCAGCAGCCAGTTGGTGGGAGGCACTGAAGCTTTCTTT. The J gene is TRBJ1-1, the V gene TRBV5-6; no clear D. CDR3 size: 14 residues. The germline V gene encodes CDR1 SGHDT and CDR2 YYEEEE. V lost 4 bases to trimming and J lost 4 bases, with 14 bases between them.

The chain couples TRBV5-6 to TRBJ2-7; perhaps TRBD2 as D (5 bases). The V gene's germline CDR1 is SGHDT and CDR2 YYEEEE. The CDR3 runs 13 residues. The V gene lost 5 bases and the J gene lost 5 bases, with 14 bases spanning the gap. The CDR3 spells CASSPGSPDEQYF. For the CDR3, the DNA is TGTGCCAGCAGTCCGGGGTCTCCAGACGAGCAGTACTTC.

This chain links TRBV6-5 with TRBJ2-1; tentatively, D is TRBD2 (5 bases). V shed 6 bases and J shed 7 bases, with 16 bases lying between them. Germline V gives CDR1 MNHEY, CDR2 SVGAGI. The CDR3 is made up of 14 amino acids. The CDR3 protein is CASRPGFGGNEQFF. The CDR3 DNA sequence: TGTGCCAGCAGGCCTGGATTCGGCGGGAATGAGCAGTTCTTC.

This rearrangement joins TRBV11-3 to TRBJ2-2; TRBD1 matches at 8 bases. CDR1 and CDR2 (germline): SGHNT, YENEEA. The CDR3 is made up of 16 amino acids. The V segment lost 5 bases and the J segment 6 bases; nucleotides outside the gene matches: 11. CDR3 DNA: TGTGCCAGCAGCCCTCGGGGGACAGGTGGGGCCGGGGAGCTGTTTTTT. Encoded protein: CASSPRGTGGAGELFF.

This clone was detected only once. The chain joins TRBV28 to TRBJ2-3; 14 positions agree with TRBD2. V trimming: 4 bases; J trimming: 3 bases; junction bases outside the gene matches: 9. The length of the CDR3 is 18 residues. CDR1 is MDHEN and CDR2 is SYDVKM in the germline V gene. The CDR3 here is CASSYNGLAGGRTDTQYF. In nucleotides, the CDR3 is TGTGCCAGCAGTTACAACGGACTAGCGGGAGGTAGAACAGATACGCAGTATTTT.